This T cell receptor beta chain was sequenced during a study of T-cell reconstitution after alpha-beta-depleted transplantation in children (dated by TCRdb to 2016 to 2017). The study in broad terms: Using TCR repertoire profiling, the study followed T-cell immune reconstitution in a quantitative way in children after TCRalphabeta/CD19-depleted allogeneic hematopoietic cell transplantation.

The library relied on PCR. TCRdb lists the instrument as Illumina HiSeq 2500. TCR libraries were prepared with molecular barcoding, using unique molecular identifiers to normalize TCRbeta repertoire quantification. The public reads were quality trimmed at Q25 with fastp and then assembled into clones with MiXCR by TCRdb, keeping productive beta chains. CDR3 protein sequences are deduplicated, and each keeps its most common genes and DNA. For this sample the table gives roughly 300,000 distinct CDR3 sequences, of which 10% were detected only once. Together, the top ten hold around 2.3% of the sample. CDR1 and CDR2, per the germline V gene, are SGHRS and YFSETQ. From its cysteine to its phenylalanine, the CDR3 spans 14 amino acids. Only the CDR3 region is kept as DNA, spanning 42 bases read in frame from base 1. The trim is 2 bases for V and 1 base for J, with a gap of 9 bases between the germline ends.

This clonotype was recorded a few times. Its antigen has not been determined. Base qualities were left out, and no much larger clone turns up one base away. The source was PBMCs from the stem cell graft donor, collected from the stem cell graft. The chain uses TRBV5-1 and TRBJ1-1; the D region possibly corresponds to TRBD1 (5 bases align). The receptor was derived from a human donor who donated a stem cell graft to a child with acute lymphoblastic leukemia. The nucleotide sequence reads TGCGCCAGCAGCTTCGGAGGGGAGAACACTGAAGCTTTCTTT. Translated, it gives CASSFGGENTEAFF.